The entry below gives a single TCR beta chain sequence along with its context. Its antigen is still unknown. The junction shows a germline mismatch at one end, possibly a read error. Amplification of TCR beta CDR3 regions was carried out from RNA transcripts. The first round of RT-PCR for the TCR CDR3 was performed with the HTBI primer set and the Qiagen OneStep RT-PCR kit. Libraries were constructed in a second round of multiplex PCR, after which size selection and purification were carried out. The libraries were sequenced on an Illumina HiSeq2000 using paired-end 100 bp reads. Per the original workflow: SOAPnuke was used to process the raw data, with reads discarded if the reads contained adapters or uncalled bases, had a mean Phred below 15, or lacked an exact constant-primer or identifier match. High-quality paired reads were merged with COPE v1.2.5, and unique nucleotide sequences were defined as clonotypes. MiTCR v1.1 was used to align the clonotypes against IMGT TRBV, TRBD and TRBJ reference segments. Analysis was restricted to V-J combinations with a frequency above 0.0001, which covered roughly 99% of repertoires. A TCS score was defined as the ratio of F50 (clonal expansion) to E x V (chaos), with BLOSUM62-based TCRdist applied between CDR3 peptides within each V-J. Welch's t-statistics and random forest reduced around 510 V-J features to roughly 13, which were used in a naive Bayes classifier (R e1071). Thyroid-blood repertoire similarity was quantified with the Morisita-Horn index. TCRdb reworked the public reads: Q25 trimming with fastp, MiXCR clone assembly, productive beta chains retained. Each entry merges the rows of one CDR3 protein and shows their most common DNA and genes. TCRdb, not the authors, supplied the V and J calls. The sample profile shows approximately 870,000 distinct CDR3 sequences; over 35% of them were found once. 7.5% to 9.5% of the sample is taken by the ten largest.

The germline V gene (reference sequence) specifies PRHDT as CDR1 and FYEKMQ as CDR2. CDR3 length: 13 amino acids, cysteine to phenylalanine. Solely the CDR3 DNA is kept, with 39 bases framed from the first base. Graves' hyperthyroidism was defined as stable when no progression to ophthalmopathy occurred over 18 months of follow-up. Hyperthyroidism patients were newly diagnosed, had a disease duration of under 2 months, and were aged 18 to 65 years. Exclusion was applied to patients with uncontrolled infections, other autoimmune diseases, pregnancy or lactation. Diagnoses were based on clinical symptoms, serum thyroxine and TRAb, thyroid ultrasound and orbital computed tomography. Ficoll-Paque density gradient centrifugation was used to isolate PBMCs from 8.5 to 10 ml of fresh peripheral blood. Trizol reagent was used to extract total RNA, and RNA quality was then checked on an Agilent 2100 Bioanalyzer.

The data were obtained in a study of T cells in Graves' hyperthyroidism and ophthalmopathy (dated by TCRdb to about 2019). As for the study more broadly: Peripheral blood samples were taken at the time of initial diagnosis, prior to any treatment. TCR V-J signatures able to tell the groups apart were searched for in a discovery cohort of some 97 patients, of whom approximately 40 had Graves' ophthalmopathy and around 58 had stable Graves' hyperthyroidism. Prospective prediction of ophthalmopathy was tested in an independent validation cohort consisting of 18 to 20 hyperthyroidism patients and around 16 patients who later progressed to ophthalmopathy. The 75 to 100 discovery patients were randomly split 7:3 into training and test sets. In more than five Graves' hyperthyroidism patients, the study also compared T-cell repertoires from thyroid tissue with T-cell repertoires from blood. Following sampling, methimazole starting at 30 mg daily was given to hyperthyroidism patients, and high-dose intravenous methylprednisolone was given to ophthalmopathy patients. According to the paper, TCR Vbeta CDR3 sequencing was carried out on roughly 130 peripheral blood samples, which came from 40 to 45 ophthalmopathy, fewer than 80 hyperthyroidism and roughly 17 progressor patients.

What the work shows at the level of the full study, not this receptor alone: Sample size was not statistically predetermined, and investigators were not blinded to group allocation. Most expanded thyroid clonotypes (frequency above 0.001) were also detected in blood, a finding suggesting that blood repertoires may reflect thyroid immune responses. A model built on a 13 V-J signature distinguished ophthalmopathy from stable hyperthyroidism, reaching 85% to 90% sensitivity and around 82% specificity in cross-validation and 80%/75% in testing. In validation, the model predicted progression to ophthalmopathy with over 60% sensitivity and 72% to 75% specificity, a median of 6.5 months before onset.

This clonotype was sampled from a man between 18 and 35 years old with Graves' hyperthyroidism. Sequencing used blood. This chain joins TRBV13 to TRBJ1-2; there is no confident call for the D gene. At the DNA level, the sequence is TGCGCCAGCAGCCAAGATGTGAAGTATGGCTACACCTTC. It encodes CASSQDVKYGYTF.